These 25 T cell receptor beta chains were sequenced from one sample in a study of cytomegalovirus exposure and HLA in healthy donors. Produced via immunoSEQ multiplex PCR; TCRdb's table is partial and in-frame only. The sample lists 65,000 to 70,000 clones, over 80% occurring once. The sample comprised PBMCs. These receptors were collected from a man between 18 and 29 years old in good health and CMV-seronegative.

V is TRBV6-4 and J is TRBJ2-2; 7 bases agree with TRBD1. This CDR3 has 14 amino acids. V was clipped by 5 bases and J by 5 bases; unmatched bases: 5. Germline loops: CDR1 MRHNA, CDR2 SNTAGT. CDR3 sequence (DNA): TGTGCCAGCAGTAGACAGGGAGAGACCGGGGAGCTGTTTTTT. Translation gives CASSRQGETGELFF.

The J gene is TRBJ2-2, the V gene TRBV27, with 10 bases identical to TRBD1. CDR3 length: 16 residues. Germline V lookup: CDR1 MNHEY, CDR2 SMNVEV (reference sequence). V shed 7 bases and J 4 bases; nucleotides not matched to a gene: 9. CDR3 in DNA: TGTGCCAGCACCAAACGGACAGGGGGGGGCACCGGGGAGCTGTTTTTT. It translates to CASTKRTGGGTGELFF.

The chain carries TRBV28 and TRBJ1-1, with D possibly matching TRBD1 (5 bases). Germline CDR1 and CDR2: MDHEN and SYDVKM. Trimming left V 3 bases short and J 4 bases short, with 15 bases between. The CDR3 consists of 15 residues. The CDR3 nucleotides read TGTGCCAGCAGTTTGCCCCTGGGGGGGACCACTGAAGCTTTCTTT. Protein: CASSLPLGGTTEAFF.

DNA for the CDR3: TGTGCCACCGACATCGGACAGGGGGCCTACAATGAGCAGTTCTTC. It codes for CATDIGQGAYNEQFF. This chain connects TRBV2 to TRBJ2-1; 10 nucleotides agree with TRBD1. The CDR3 sequence is 15 residues long. V gave up 10 bases and J gave up 2 bases; unmatched junction bases: 8. The germline CDR1 and CDR2 sequences are SNHLY and FYNNEI.

This clone was found once. The chain employs TRBV14 and TRBJ2-1; D call uncertain. The CDR3 is made up of 16 amino acids. Per germline, CDR1 SGHDN and CDR2 FVKESK. With 8 bases removed from V and 7 bases from J, the gap between germline ends came to 24 bases. The CDR3 DNA is TGTGCCAGCCCCACCCGTATCCCGACTCCGCTTAATGAGCAGTTCTTC. The encoded protein is CASPTRIPTPLNEQFF.

Here the CDR3 reads CASSRGGTESYTF. The CDR3 DNA sequence: TGTGCCAGCAGCAGGGGGGGTACTGAGAGCTACACCTTC. V is TRBV9 and J is TRBJ1-2; D possibly corresponds to TRBD1 (6 bases). The germline gives CDR1 SGDLS, CDR2 YYNGEE. The CDR3 extends over 13 amino acids. Trimming stripped 4 bases from V and 9 bases from J, with 16 bases between.

Here the CDR3 reads CASSHSGSPSPYEQYF. The CDR3 DNA is TGCGCCAGCAGCCATAGCGGGAGTCCTTCCCCCTACGAGCAGTACTTC. This chain uses TRBV4-3 with TRBJ2-7; TRBD2 aligns across 9 bases. J lost 2 bases, V lost 3 bases, and 8 bases had no gene match. CDR3 length equals 16 residues. Germline-derived CDR1 and CDR2 are LGHNA and YSLEER.

The genes are TRBV6-5 and TRBJ2-1, with 9 positions matching TRBD2. This CDR3 contains 15 residues. Per the germline V gene, CDR1 is MNHEY and CDR2 is SVGAGI. The ends lost 6 bases at V and 8 bases at J; junction bases unmatched: 11. For the CDR3, the DNA is TGTGCCAGCAGCGGGTATAGCGGGAGTCGCGATGAGCAGTTCTTC. Amino acids: CASSGYSGSRDEQFF.

V is TRBV6-5 and J is TRBJ2-7; 9 nucleotides line up with TRBD1. V shed 6 bases and J 5 bases; nucleotides not matched to a gene: 8. The CDR3 is made up of 14 amino acids. Germline values: CDR1 MNHEY, CDR2 SVGAGI. CDR3 protein: CASSLEGQGDEQYF. The CDR3 nucleotides are TGTGCCAGCAGCCTTGAGGGACAGGGTGACGAGCAGTACTTC.

The chain has TRBV7-6 and TRBJ2-1, with TRBD2 matching 9 bases. Looked up from germline, CDR1 is SGHVS and CDR2 is FNYEAQ. This CDR3 spans 15 amino acids. V lost 8 bases to trimming and J lost 7 bases; unmatched junction nucleotides: 12. CDR3 bases: TGTGCCAGCCAACGACTAGCGGACCATCTGAATGAGCAGTTCTTC. Amino acid sequence: CASQRLADHLNEQFF.

This sequence joins TRBV11-2 and TRBJ2-7; TRBD2 matches 8 bases. The germline V gene encodes CDR1 SGHAT and CDR2 FQNNGV. The V gene end was trimmed by 5 bases and the J gene end by 4 bases; junction bases not matched to a gene: 10. This CDR3 region has 15 residues. The CDR3 nucleotides are TGTGCCAGCAGCAAAGGGAGTAGCGGGACGTACGAGCAGTACTTC. It codes for CASSKGSSGTYEQYF.

The chain recombines TRBV7-2 with TRBJ2-7; 9 bases are shared with TRBD2. Germline V gene data show CDR1 as SGHTA and CDR2 as FQGNSA. This CDR3 has 15 amino acids. With 4 bases clipped from V and 3 bases from J, the junction kept 7 bases outside the gene matches. The CDR3 spells CASSSQAGGNYEQYF. As DNA, the CDR3 is TGTGCCAGCAGCTCCCAAGCGGGAGGAAACTACGAGCAGTACTTC.

The chain is built from TRBV10-3 and TRBJ2-5, with D possibly TRBD2 on 6 matching bases. V was pared by 8 bases and J by 5 bases, with 12 bases between. This CDR3 comprises 12 residues. CDR1 and CDR2 (germline): ENHRY, SYGVKD. In nucleotides, the CDR3 is TGTGCCATCGGGGGGATTGGGGAGACCCAGTACTTC. Translating gives CAIGGIGETQYF.

Here the CDR3 DNA reads TGTGCCAGCAACTTGGGGACAGAGGGTAATGAGCAGTTCTTC. As protein: CASNLGTEGNEQFF. The gene calls are TRBV7-9 and TRBJ2-1, with TRBD1 matching over 7 bases. Germline V gives CDR1 SEHNR, CDR2 FQNEAQ (reference sequence). The V gene end was trimmed by 7 bases and the J gene end by 7 bases; junction bases not matched to a gene: 10. The CDR3 is 14 residues long.

The J gene is TRBJ2-5, the V gene TRBV29-1; D is unresolved. Germline values: CDR1 SQVTM, CDR2 ANQGSEA. V lost 4 bases to trimming and J lost 5 bases, with 11 bases between them. CDR3 length equals 12 residues. CDR3 loop: CSVARQDETQYF. The DNA of the CDR3 is TGCAGCGTTGCAAGGCAGGATGAGACCCAGTACTTC.

The chain recombines TRBV6-1 with TRBJ1-3, with TRBD1 matching 9 bases. V lost 8 bases and J lost 7; bases outside the gene matches: 6. The length of the CDR3 is 13 residues. Per germline, CDR1 MNHNS and CDR2 SASEGT. The CDR3 here is CASRHRGQNTIYF. The CDR3 DNA sequence: TGTGCCAGCCGCCACAGGGGGCAGAACACCATATATTTT.

CDR3 region: CASSSEGARGYTF. The CDR3 nucleotides are TGTGCCAGCAGCTCAGAGGGGGCGCGGGGCTACACCTTC. This chain uses TRBV11-2 with TRBJ1-2, with 7 bases lining up with TRBD1. The CDR3 is 13 residues long. With V trimmed by 4 bases and J by 8 bases, 7 bases remained unmatched. Germline V gene data show CDR1 as SGHAT and CDR2 as FQNNGV.

The genes are TRBV27 and TRBJ2-1, with TRBD1 matching 7 bases. Germline CDR1 is MNHEY and CDR2 is SMNVEV (reference sequence). V shed 3 bases and J 6 bases; nucleotides not matched to a gene: 8. The CDR3 loop spans 15 amino acids. This chain's CDR3 is CASSFQQGLINEQFF. In DNA, the CDR3 is TGTGCCAGCAGTTTCCAACAGGGGCTAATCAATGAGCAGTTCTTC.

V is TRBV15 and J is TRBJ2-6; D remains unclear. Trimming took 3 bases from V and 4 from J, leaving 7 bases between them. Germline values: CDR1 LNHNV, CDR2 YYDKDF (reference sequence). This CDR3 is built from 14 residues. CDR3 nucleotide sequence: TGTGCCACCAGCAGCACTTACGGGGCCAACGTCCTGACTTTC. Encoded protein: CATSSTYGANVLTF.

The V gene is TRBV28, the J gene TRBJ1-5, with 11 bases that match TRBD1. Losses at the gene ends were 10 bases for V and 5 bases for J; bases not matched to a gene: 4. The CDR3 sequence is 13 residues long. Germline V lookup: CDR1 MDHEN, CDR2 SYDVKM. The CDR3 reads CAIGQGADQPQHF. CDR3 nucleotide sequence: TGTGCCATCGGACAGGGGGCCGATCAGCCCCAGCATTTT.

The V and J genes are TRBV7-3 and TRBJ1-1; D is possibly TRBD1 (5 bases). The CDR3 extends over 16 amino acids. CDR1 is SGHTA, CDR2 FQGTGA, per germline. The V gene lost 4 bases and the J gene lost 5 bases, with 20 bases spanning the gap. The chain's CDR3 is CASSSQSDSRGTEAFF. The DNA of the CDR3 is TGTGCCAGCAGCTCACAGTCAGACTCCCGGGGGACTGAAGCTTTCTTT.

The chain carries TRBV28 and TRBJ1-1, with a weak D call TRBD1 (5 bases). The CDR3 extends over 13 amino acids. CDR1 is MDHEN and CDR2 is SYDVKM in the germline V gene. V was pared by 3 bases and J by 5 bases, with 10 bases between. In nucleotides, the CDR3 is TGTGCCAGCAGTTTCGGGGGTTGGACTGAAGCTTTCTTT. Protein product: CASSFGGWTEAFF.

The V and J genes are TRBV28 and TRBJ1-2, with D maybe TRBD1 (6 bases). This CDR3 region has 16 residues. The V gene's germline CDR1 is MDHEN and CDR2 SYDVKM. V was shortened by 6 bases and J by 4 bases, with 21 bases between the two germline ends. The CDR3 coding sequence is TGTGCCAGCAGCACGAAAAGCGGGGGGCTAGTCTATGGCTACACCTTC. Its translation is CASSTKSGGLVYGYTF.

The chain uses TRBV27 and TRBJ2-2; D may be TRBD1 (5 bases). Per germline, CDR1 MNHEY and CDR2 SMNVEV (reference sequence). The V end was cut by 5 bases, the J end by 0 bases, with 10 bases between. This CDR3 has 15 amino acids. The CDR3 loop reads CASSRTNPNTGELFF. The CDR3 bases are TGTGCCAGCAGTCGGACAAATCCGAACACCGGGGAGCTGTTTTTT.

The chain joins TRBV7-8 to TRBJ2-3, with D maybe TRBD1 (7 bases). Trimming took 1 base from V and 5 from J, leaving 16 bases between them. The length of the CDR3 is 16 residues. Germline loops: CDR1 SGHVS, CDR2 FQNEAQ. CDR3: CASSLEGAVGGDTQYF. CDR3 in DNA: TGTGCCAGCAGCTTAGAGGGGGCGGTCGGGGGAGATACGCAGTATTTT.